Listed below are T cell receptor beta chains from one sample, sequenced in a study of metastatic and nonmetastatic thyroid tumors. Through MiXCR, TCRdb re-clonotyped the PCR reads. The sample holds around 64,000 clones; approximately 4% are singletons and the top ten take approximately 20%. Sequenced: blood. The receptors shown here come from a female donor with papillary thyroid cancer or a benign thyroid nodule (not recorded which). Some clones in this sample may be carry-over from other donors' samples. Each CDR3 is given with its conserved first and last residue. The D gene is left open where the match is weak. Not all rows give a size; the values are once, few, many and, for expanded clones, a class.

size	J	V	D	CDR3	DNA
many	TRBJ2-2	TRBV9	NA	CASSVGRRANTGELFF	TGTGCCAGCAGCGTAGGGCGTAGGGCGAACACCGGGGAGCTGTTTTTT
many	TRBJ2-5	TRBV2	TRBD1	CASSGRQGYRRETQYF	TGTGCCAGCAGTGGCCGACAGGGGTATCGGCGGGAGACCCAGTACTTC
NA	TRBJ2-7	TRBV27	NA	CASWGAGVPLYEQYF	TGTGCCAGTTGGGGGGCGGGAGTGCCGCTCTACGAGCAGTACTTC
many	TRBJ2-1	TRBV3-1	NA	CASSQWRRDNEQFF	TGTGCCAGCAGCCAATGGAGGCGGGACAATGAGCAGTTCTTC
many	TRBJ1-2	TRBV5-1	NA	CASSLVPGSNYGYTF	TGCGCCAGCAGCTTGGTTCCAGGGAGTAACTATGGCTACACCTTC
few	TRBJ2-3	TRBV9	TRBD2	CASSVESGRADTQYF	TGTGCCAGCAGCGTAGAATCGGGGAGGGCAGATACGCAGTATTTT
many	TRBJ1-5	TRBV6-4	NA	CARGGPNSNQPQHF	TGTGCCCGCGGGGGTCCTAATAGCAATCAGCCCCAGCATTTT
many	TRBJ2-7	TRBV5-6	NA	CASSLSGLDYEQYF	TGTGCCAGCAGCTTATCCGGGCTGGACTACGAGCAGTACTTC
many	TRBJ1-2	TRBV15	NA	CATSRGQEINYGYTF	TGTGCCACCAGCAGGGGTCAGGAGATTAACTATGGCTACACCTTC
NA	TRBJ2-3	TRBV27	TRBD2	CAISPGLAGVKADTQYF	TGTGCCATCAGCCCGGGACTAGCGGGAGTGAAAGCAGATACGCAGTATTTT
many	TRBJ2-7	TRBV2	NA	CASSEDVVRGNEQYF	TGTGCCAGCAGTGAAGATGTGGTACGGGGGAACGAGCAGTACTTC
few	TRBJ2-2	TRBV6-1	NA	CALNGSSWRIGELFF	TGTGCCCTTAATGGGTCTAGCTGGAGAATCGGGGAGCTGTTTTTT
NA	TRBJ2-1	TRBV6-1	NA	CASSGGPPGGTHNEQFF	TGCGCCAGCAGTGGCGGGCCCCCCGGGGGTACACACAATGAGCAGTTCTTC
NA	TRBJ2-3	TRBV6-2/TRBV6-3	NA	CASSYSGSGTDTQYF	TGTGCCAGCAGTTACTCGGGTTCTGGTACAGATACGCAGTATTTT
many	TRBJ1-2	TRBV5-8	NA	CASSVLGGYYGYTF	TGTGCCAGCAGCGTATTAGGGGGTTACTATGGCTACACCTTC
many	TRBJ2-7	TRBV5-1	TRBD1	CASSLQGASYEQYF	TGCGCCAGCAGCTTGCAGGGGGCCTCCTACGAGCAGTACTTC
many	TRBJ2-7	TRBV6-1	NA	CASSEPGRGASYEQYF	TGTGCCAGCAGTGAACCCGGTAGGGGTGCCTCCTACGAGCAGTACTTC
NA	TRBJ2-7	TRBV30	NA	CAWSTGTDISYEQYF	TGTGCCTGGAGTACCGGGACGGATATTTCCTACGAGCAGTACTTC
many	TRBJ2-7	TRBV6-6	NA	CASSYSKYEQYF	TGTGCCAGCAGTTACTCCAAGTACGAGCAGTACTTC
many	TRBJ2-2	TRBV24-1	TRBD1	CATSSPDRGKTGELFF	TGTGCCACCAGTTCACCGGACAGGGGAAAAACCGGGGAGCTGTTTTTT
many	TRBJ1-5	TRBV25-1	NA	CASSGGSNQPQHF	TGTGCCAGCAGTGGGGGGAGCAATCAGCCCCAGCATTTT
NA	TRBJ2-7	TRBV6-1	TRBD1	CASSARQGVYEQYF	TGTGCCAGCAGTGCGCGGCAGGGGGTCTACGAGCAGTACTTC
few	TRBJ2-7	TRBV13	TRBD2	CASSLPGGRREQYF	TGTGCCAGCAGCTTACCGGGAGGGCGTAGAGAGCAGTACTTC
many	TRBJ2-4	TRBV6-1	NA	CASQRRTGQNIQYF	TGTGCCAGCCAGCGAAGAACAGGACAAAACATTCAGTACTTC
few	TRBJ2-1	TRBV5-1	TRBD2	CASSLTGTSGRSYNEQFF	TGCGCCAGCAGCTTGACCGGGACTAGCGGGAGGTCCTACAATGAGCAGTTCTTC
many	TRBJ2-1	TRBV20-1	TRBD2	CSARAGLAGGHYNEQFF	TGCAGTGCCCGAGCAGGACTAGCGGGAGGCCATTACAATGAGCAGTTCTTC
NA	TRBJ1-3	TRBV29-1	NA	CIANLGGYGNTIYF	TGCATCGCCAACCTTGGAGGCTATGGGAACACCATATATTTT
many	TRBJ2-3	TRBV3-1	TRBD2	CASSQVPSGSTDTQYF	TGTGCCAGCAGCCAAGTTCCTAGCGGGAGCACAGATACGCAGTATTTT
few	TRBJ1-2	TRBV12-3/TRBV12-4	NA	CASSTGTYGYTF	TGTGCCAGCAGTACGGGCACCTATGGCTACACCTTC
NA	TRBJ2-5	TRBV28	NA	CASTFGGASVQETQYF	TGTGCCAGCACCTTCGGCGGGGCTAGCGTCCAAGAGACCCAGTACTTC
many	TRBJ1-2	TRBV20-1	TRBD1	CSARGTGGRGYTF	TGCAGTGCTAGAGGGACAGGGGGCCGAGGCTACACCTTC
NA	TRBJ1-2	TRBV20-1	TRBD1	CSSRGQVGGYGYTF	TGCAGTTCTAGGGGACAGGTAGGGGGCTATGGCTACACCTTC
few	TRBJ2-2	TRBV12-3/TRBV12-4	NA	CASSLTRGTGELFF	TGTGCCAGCAGTCTAACTAGGGGAACCGGGGAGCTGTTTTTT
few	TRBJ1-5	TRBV20-1	NA	CSARDGAENQPQHF	TGCAGTGCTAGAGATGGGGCGGAAAATCAGCCCCAGCATTTT
NA	TRBJ2-1	TRBV5-1	NA	CASSPLAGGPSVGQFF	TGCGCCAGCAGCCCCTTAGCTGGAGGGCCGTCAGTCGGGCAATTCTTC
many	TRBJ1-5	TRBV15	NA	CATRSGTGRNQPQHF	TGTGCCACCAGGTCCGGGACGGGAAGGAATCAGCCCCAGCATTTT
many	TRBJ2-2	TRBV28	TRBD1	CASSPRRTGRRSSGELFF	TGTGCCAGCAGCCCGAGGAGGACAGGGAGGCGTTCGAGCGGGGAGCTGTTTTTT
medium-sized	TRBJ2-2	TRBV24-1	TRBD1	CATSDTGTGVTGELFF	TGTGCCACCAGTGACACCGGGACAGGGGTGACCGGGGAGCTGTTTTTT
NA	TRBJ2-2	TRBV20-1	TRBD2	CSARFGLAGDTGELFF	TGCAGTGCTAGATTTGGACTAGCGGGGGACACCGGGGAGCTGTTTTTT
NA	TRBJ2-7	TRBV6-2/TRBV6-3	NA	CASILTGYIISYEQYF	TGTGCCAGCATCCTAACGGGGTACATAATCTCCTACGAGCAGTACTTC
many	TRBJ2-1	TRBV6-1	NA	CASSEWGPPNEQFF	TGTGCCAGCAGTGAATGGGGACCGCCCAATGAGCAGTTCTTC
many	TRBJ1-1	TRBV5-1	NA	CASRRQGSTEAFF	TGCGCCAGCAGAAGGCAGGGCAGCACTGAAGCTTTCTTT
few	TRBJ2-2	TRBV11-2	NA	CASSLARGNTGELFF	TGTGCCAGCAGCTTAGCTCGCGGAAACACCGGGGAGCTGTTTTTT
few	TRBJ2-3	TRBV7-2	NA	CASSRDSSHEDTQYF	TGTGCCAGCAGCAGGGACTCCTCCCACGAAGATACGCAGTATTTT
few	TRBJ2-2	TRBV6-2/TRBV6-3	TRBD1	CASSPLGQVGTGELFF	TGTGCCAGCAGTCCCCTCGGACAGGTGGGCACCGGGGAGCTGTTTTTT
many	TRBJ2-1	TRBV5-4	NA	CASSLPPSSYNEQFF	TGTGCCAGCAGCTTGCCCCCTAGCTCCTACAATGAGCAGTTCTTC
NA	TRBJ2-6	TRBV12-3/TRBV12-4	NA	CANTRATVANSGANVLTF	TGTGCCAACACTCGTGCCACAGTAGCCAACTCTGGGGCCAACGTCCTGACTTTC
many	TRBJ2-1	TRBV5-1	TRBD1	CASSLGGSTGVDEQFF	TGCGCCAGCAGCTTGGGCGGTAGCACAGGGGTCGATGAGCAGTTCTTC
NA	TRBJ1-2	TRBV28	NA	CASSPFHFNYGYTF	TGTGCCAGCAGTCCCTTCCATTTCAACTATGGCTACACCTTC
many	TRBJ2-5	TRBV6-1	TRBD1	CASRPGQGSGETQYF	TGTGCCAGCAGGCCTGGACAGGGCTCAGGAGAGACCCAGTACTTC
many	TRBJ1-1	TRBV30	NA	CAWTTVSTEAFF	TGTGCCTGGACCACAGTTTCCACTGAAGCTTTCTTT
many	TRBJ1-4	TRBV7-9	TRBD1	CASSPGTVNEKLFF	TGTGCCAGCAGCCCCGGGACAGTTAATGAAAAACTGTTTTTT
many	TRBJ2-7	TRBV3-1	NA	CASSQAPPVVYEQYF	TGTGCCAGCAGCCAAGCGCCCCCCGTGGTCTACGAGCAGTACTTC
many	TRBJ1-3	TRBV9	TRBD1	CASSALQGSGNTIYF	TGTGCCAGCAGCGCACTACAGGGGAGTGGAAACACCATATATTTT
many	TRBJ1-2	TRBV29-1	NA	CSVGRSHGYTF	TGCAGCGTTGGGCGGTCGCACGGCTACACCTTC
many	TRBJ2-1	TRBV6-5	NA	CASSYGVRATINEQFF	TGTGCCAGCAGTTACGGGGTCAGGGCTACGATCAATGAGCAGTTCTTC
many	TRBJ2-1	TRBV6-5	NA	CASSYSSSNEQFF	TGTGCCAGCAGTTACTCGAGTAGCAATGAGCAGTTCTTC
NA	TRBJ2-5	TRBV6-1	NA	CASNPWGVQETQYF	TGTGCCAGCAATCCATGGGGGGTCCAAGAGACCCAGTACTTT
many	TRBJ2-5	TRBV6-1	NA	CASSQGAPNQETQYF	TGTGCCAGCAGCCAAGGGGCACCAAACCAGGAGACCCAGTACTTC
NA	TRBJ1-4	TRBV7-8	NA	CASSLVTFGEELFF	TGTGCCAGCAGCTTAGTGACCTTTGGTGAAGAACTGTTTTTT